The rows below give T cell receptor beta chains drawn from one sample of a study of cytomegalovirus exposure and HLA in healthy donors. Profiling relied on immunoSEQ multiplex PCR, and the TCRdb table lists in-frame clones only, not all of them. The data show around 170,000 clones, 75% to 90% seen once. Material for sequencing was PBMCs. The receptors come from a young woman in good health and CMV-seronegative. Both conserved end residues are trimmed from each CDR3. Fields, in order: V gene, J gene, CDR3 protein.

v_call: TRBV10-1
j_call: TRBJ2-3
cdr3_aa: ASSETGGTDTQY

v_call: TRBV5-4
j_call: TRBJ1-1
cdr3_aa: ASSARTGPNTEAF

v_call: TRBV5-4
j_call: TRBJ1-2
cdr3_aa: ASSLEQINYGYT

v_call: TRBV4-1
j_call: TRBJ1-2
cdr3_aa: ASSQLGDYGYT

v_call: TRBV5-1
j_call: TRBJ2-3
cdr3_aa: ASRERGGPSDTQY

v_call: TRBV27
j_call: TRBJ2-7
cdr3_aa: ASSGGARSYEQY

v_call: TRBV19
j_call: TRBJ2-1
cdr3_aa: ASSVRGREF

v_call: TRBV18
j_call: TRBJ1-4
cdr3_aa: ASSPVGQGAYNEKLF

v_call: TRBV19
j_call: TRBJ1-5
cdr3_aa: ASSLPSGQARGQPQH

v_call: TRBV2
j_call: TRBJ2-3
cdr3_aa: ASRLAGATDTQY

v_call: TRBV7-2
j_call: TRBJ2-7
cdr3_aa: ASSAPGLAGGAYEQY

v_call: TRBV6-6
j_call: TRBJ2-3
cdr3_aa: ASSMSGGGTDTQY

v_call: TRBV13
j_call: TRBJ1-3
cdr3_aa: ASSLTGGSGNTIY

v_call: TRBV7-6
j_call: TRBJ2-5
cdr3_aa: ASSPTPAAQY

v_call: TRBV4-1
j_call: TRBJ1-4
cdr3_aa: ASSQGRGNEKLF

v_call: TRBV10-3
j_call: TRBJ2-3
cdr3_aa: AIRVAGTDTQY

v_call: TRBV25-1
j_call: TRBJ1-5
cdr3_aa: ASAEDGSNQPQH

v_call: TRBV6-5
j_call: TRBJ1-6
cdr3_aa: ASTQGGGNSPLH

v_call: TRBV28
j_call: TRBJ1-5
cdr3_aa: ASSHRGGAGNQPQH

v_call: TRBV12-5
j_call: TRBJ2-1
cdr3_aa: ASGGGDNEQF

v_call: TRBV29-1
j_call: TRBJ2-7
cdr3_aa: SVFTGWSGDEQY

v_call: TRBV20-1
j_call: TRBJ1-1
cdr3_aa: SALRLSEAF

v_call: TRBV9
j_call: -
cdr3_aa: ASSGSGNYEQY

v_call: TRBV10-1
j_call: TRBJ1-6
cdr3_aa: ATATGRNSPLH

v_call: TRBV7-2
j_call: TRBJ2-5
cdr3_aa: ASSLDAGRSETQY

v_call: TRBV9
j_call: TRBJ2-3
cdr3_aa: ASSVARGTDTQY

v_call: TRBV29-1
j_call: TRBJ1-5
cdr3_aa: SVRDSKNQPQH

v_call: TRBV5-4
j_call: TRBJ1-6
cdr3_aa: ASSPGTGLYNSPLH

v_call: TRBV7-2
j_call: TRBJ1-1
cdr3_aa: ASSLTPAGNTEAF

v_call: TRBV11-2
j_call: TRBJ1-5
cdr3_aa: ASSLDQREPQH

v_call: TRBV19
j_call: TRBJ1-2
cdr3_aa: ASSSPDRLNRYT

v_call: TRBV6-1
j_call: TRBJ1-4
cdr3_aa: ARRLKTGETEKLF

v_call: TRBV7-9
j_call: TRBJ1-1
cdr3_aa: ASSLYGKEGTEAF

v_call: TRBV7-6
j_call: TRBJ2-6
cdr3_aa: ASSRRGQGASGANVLT

v_call: TRBV18
j_call: TRBJ1-1
cdr3_aa: ASSPPSYSNTEAF

v_call: TRBV7-9
j_call: TRBJ1-4
cdr3_aa: ASSWGQGSTNEKLF

v_call: TRBV7-9
j_call: TRBJ2-7
cdr3_aa: ASSLTRDRDHEQY

v_call: TRBV30
j_call: -
cdr3_aa: AWSVLQNRYEQY

v_call: TRBV4-2
j_call: TRBJ2-2
cdr3_aa: ASSPRTSGGSNTGELF

v_call: TRBV21-1
j_call: TRBJ2-7
cdr3_aa: ASSNRAGSSYEQY

v_call: TRBV28
j_call: TRBJ2-3
cdr3_aa: ASSFGGRDTQY

v_call: TRBV6-1
j_call: TRBJ1-2
cdr3_aa: ASSEILGLGRNYGYT

v_call: TRBV7-9
j_call: TRBJ1-1
cdr3_aa: ASSLGFSGGKDTEAF

v_call: TRBV5-6
j_call: TRBJ2-5
cdr3_aa: ASSLGLEVGETQY

v_call: TRBV11-3
j_call: TRBJ1-4
cdr3_aa: ASSGTGTVNEKLF

v_call: TRBV6-1
j_call: TRBJ2-5
cdr3_aa: ASSEPNPLRLQETQY

v_call: TRBV19
j_call: TRBJ2-5
cdr3_aa: ASSPGGIQETQY

v_call: TRBV30
j_call: TRBJ2-7
cdr3_aa: ALGTLGQY

v_call: TRBV14
j_call: TRBJ1-2
cdr3_aa: ASSQVNRPYYGYT

v_call: TRBV19
j_call: TRBJ2-3
cdr3_aa: ASSASSGAGGTDTQY

v_call: TRBV7-9
j_call: TRBJ1-2
cdr3_aa: ASSLTGQGGLYGYT

v_call: TRBV9
j_call: TRBJ2-3
cdr3_aa: ASGVGTSGSTDTQY

v_call: TRBV2
j_call: TRBJ2-6
cdr3_aa: ASDRDRHGRGANVLT

v_call: TRBV7-2
j_call: TRBJ2-3
cdr3_aa: ASSLYSATDTQY

v_call: TRBV4-1
j_call: TRBJ1-2
cdr3_aa: ASSQGPGVYYT

v_call: TRBV19
j_call: TRBJ2-7
cdr3_aa: ASSPRGGASYEQY

v_call: TRBV6-5
j_call: TRBJ2-7
cdr3_aa: ASSPGQTYEQY

v_call: TRBV28
j_call: TRBJ1-1
cdr3_aa: ASRTGSMTTEAF